The 16 T cell receptor beta chains below all came from one sample that was sequenced in a study of CD8+CD57+ T cells in acquired aplastic anemia. By flow cytometry, patients selected for sequencing had shown an expansion of CD8+CD57+ cells. CDR3 and TCR beta VDJ profiling relied on genomic DNA as the template. From the reads, TCRdb called clonotypes with MiXCR, one entry per CDR3 protein. The table has around 80,000 distinct CDR3 sequences, just over 70% seen once. The sequenced material came from sorted CD4+, CD8+, or CD8+CD57+ T cells (not recorded which) from PBMCs. These receptors all stem from a human donor with aplastic anemia.

The chain employs TRBV7-9 and TRBJ1-5; no firm D call. V dropped 5 bases and J dropped 5 bases, with 7 bases sitting between them. CDR3 size: 12 residues. Germline CDR1 is SEHNR and CDR2 is FQNEAQ (reference sequence). The DNA for the CDR3 is TGTGCCAGCAGCCTCAATTATCAGCCCCAGCATTTT. Its protein is CASSLNYQPQHF.

This chain connects TRBV19 to TRBJ2-7; no clear D. The germline CDR1 and CDR2 sequences are LNHDA and SQIVND (reference sequence). Trimming pared 4 bases from V and 3 bases from J, leaving 13 bases between. This CDR3 region has 14 residues. The CDR3 nucleotides are TGTGCCAGTAGTAGGACCGGTCTTAACTACGAGCAGTACTTC. Encoded protein: CASSRTGLNYEQYF. The complete variable domain, with remaining parts taken from reference TRBV19 and TRBJ2-7, reads DGGITQSPKYLFRKEGQNVTLSCEQNLNHDAMYWYRQDPGQGLRLIYYSQIVNDFQKGDIAEGYSVSREKKESFPLTVTSAQKNPTAFYLCASSRTGLNYEQYFGPGTRLTVT.

This clonotype was observed a handful of times. The V call is TRBV29-1, the J call TRBJ1-2; D is undetermined. Germline values: CDR1 SQVTM, CDR2 ANQGSEA. The CDR3 has 14 residues. Trimming removed 3 bases from V and 7 bases from J, with 18 bases in between. The CDR3 loop is CSVDLQDGIGGYTF. In DNA form, the CDR3 reads TGCAGCGTTGATCTGCAGGATGGTATCGGTGGCTACACCTTC. The complete variable domain, with remaining parts taken from reference TRBV29-1 and TRBJ1-2, reads SAVISQKPSRDICQRGTSLTIQCQVDSQVTMMFWYRQQPGQSLTLIATANQGSEATYESGFVIDKFPISRPNLTFSTLTVSNMSPEDSSIYLCSVDLQDGIGGYTFGSGTRLTVV.

The table lists this clonotype with a few counts. V gene TRBV9 combines with J gene TRBJ1-4, with a possible D match to TRBD1 (6 bases). The CDR3 sequence is 15 residues long. V dropped 4 bases and J dropped 6 bases, with 16 bases sitting between them. Germline CDR1 reads SGDLS; CDR2 reads YYNGEE. CDR3 nucleotides: TGTGCCAGCAGCACCCCAGGGGAGAGGTATGAAAAACTGTTTTTT. Protein sequence: CASSTPGERYEKLFF.

There are a few counts of this clonotype. The chain couples TRBV7-9 to TRBJ1-2; TRBD1 agrees at 8 bases. After removal of 7 bases from V and 4 bases from J, the junction contained 5 bases not matched to a gene. This CDR3 has 13 residues. Germline V gene data show CDR1 as SEHNR and CDR2 as FQNEAQ (reference sequence). For the CDR3, the DNA is TGTGCCAGCAACGAACAGGGGGGCTATGGCTACACCTTC. Translated: CASNEQGGYGYTF.

J is TRBJ2-5 and V is TRBV19, with 7 bases lining up with TRBD1. V shed 4 bases, J shed 2 bases, and the junction held 4 bases outside the gene matches. The CDR3 sequence is 14 residues long. Germline loops: CDR1 LNHDA, CDR2 SQIVND (reference sequence). CDR3 nucleotides: TGTGCCAGTAGTAAACAGGGGTGGCAAGAGACCCAGTACTTC. It is translated as CASSKQGWQETQYF.

Only one count was recorded for this clonotype. The CDR3 here is CASSLWDYPPNTGELFF. In DNA, the CDR3 is TGTGCCAGCAGCTTATGGGACTACCCCCCGAACACCGGGGAGCTGTTTTTT. This chain joins TRBV7-8 and TRBJ2-2, with 7 bases matching TRBD2. CDR3 length equals 17 residues. Trimming cost V 2 bases and J 0 bases; bases outside gene matches: 6. Germline CDR1 is SGHVS and CDR2 is FQNEAQ.

This sequence joins TRBV2 and TRBJ2-3; TRBD2 might be the D (6 bases). The CDR3 consists of 13 residues. CDR1 SNHLY and CDR2 FYNNEI come from the germline V gene. V lost 6 bases to trimming and J lost 5 bases, with 12 bases between them. CDR3 sequence (DNA): TGTGCCAGCAGGTCACTAGCCGGAGATACGCAGTATTTT. Its translation is CASRSLAGDTQYF. The full variable domain, with the rest looked up from reference TRBV2 and TRBJ2-3, is EPEVTQTPSHQVTQMGQEVILRCVPISNHLYFYWYRQILGQKVEFLVSFYNNEISEKSEIFDDQFSVERPDGSNFTLKIRSTKLEDSAMYFCASRSLAGDTQYFGPGTRLTVL.

This clonotype was detected a few times. The CDR3 here is CATSDFSSGRYEQYF. The DNA of the CDR3 is TGTGCCACCAGTGATTTTTCTAGCGGGAGGTACGAGCAGTACTTC. The rearrangement uses TRBV24-1 and TRBJ2-7, with 11 bases matching TRBD2. The CDR3 has 15 residues. The V segment lost 1 base and the J segment 4 bases; nucleotides outside the gene matches: 2. Germline V gene sequence: CDR1 KGHDR, CDR2 SFDVKD.

A single count supports this clonotype. This may come from a read error, since a much larger clone is one base off. The J gene is TRBJ2-1, the V gene TRBV15, with a tentative D call TRBD2 (5 bases). Germline V lookup: CDR1 LNHNV, CDR2 YYDKDF (reference sequence). CDR3 length: 16 residues. Here the CDR3 reads CAASGEALSSHNEQFF. The CDR3 DNA sequence: TGTGCCGCCAGCGGAGAGGCATTGAGCTCCCACAATGAGCAGTTCTTC.

The rearrangement uses TRBV6-1 and TRBJ2-3; perhaps D is TRBD1 or TRBD2 (5 bases each). V lost 5 bases to trimming and J lost 2 bases, with 14 bases between them. Germline CDR1 is MNHNS and CDR2 is SASEGT. This CDR3 is 15 amino acids long. The CDR3 is CASSRWGIYTDTQYF. The CDR3 nucleotides read TGTGCCAGCAGTCGTTGGGGGATTTACACAGATACGCAGTATTTT.

The chain combines TRBV7-3 with TRBJ2-5, with 10 nucleotides matching TRBD2. Trimming took 5 bases from V and 5 from J; bases not matched to a gene: 2. CDR1 is SGHTA, CDR2 FQGTGA, per germline. The length of the CDR3 is 13 residues. Here the CDR3 DNA reads TGTGCCAGCAGCCCGGGACTAGCGGAGACCCAGTACTTC. It yields the protein CASSPGLAETQYF.

This sequence joins TRBV24-1 and TRBJ1-4, with D uncertain. Germline CDR1 is KGHDR and CDR2 is SFDVKD. The CDR3 extends over 15 amino acids. Trimming stripped 2 bases from V and 0 bases from J, with 6 bases between. CDR3 nucleotides: TGTGCCACCAGTGATTCTGATGCAACTAATGAAAAACTGTTTTTT. Protein product: CATSDSDATNEKLFF.

The chain carries TRBV7-6 and TRBJ2-7; D possibly matches TRBD1 or TRBD2 (5 bases each). The germline V gene has CDR1 SGHVS and CDR2 FNYEAQ. The V gene lost 5 bases and the J gene lost 0 bases, with 11 bases spanning the gap. This CDR3 comprises 14 residues. The CDR3 sequence: CASSLGPSSYEQYF. CDR3 nucleotide sequence: TGTGCCAGCAGCCTGGGACCGAGCTCCTACGAGCAGTACTTC.

This chain connects TRBV10-3 to TRBJ2-7, with no clear D. The V and J ends lost 6 bases and 3 bases respectively, with 21 bases between them. The CDR3 has 16 amino acids. Germline V CDR1 and CDR2: ENHRY, SYGVKD. CDR3 sequence reads: CAISAHNKADGYEQYF. Written as DNA, the CDR3 is TGTGCCATCAGCGCCCATAATAAGGCGGACGGCTACGAGCAGTACTTC.

CDR3 sequence reads: CASSLEGTNEDPDTQYF. The CDR3 bases are TGTGCCAGCAGCTTAGAGGGGACGAATGAGGACCCAGATACGCAGTATTTT. This chain uses TRBV11-2 with TRBJ2-3; D may match TRBD1 or TRBD2 (5 bases each). The CDR3 sequence is 17 residues long. Germline V CDR1 and CDR2: SGHAT, FQNNGV. Trimming cost V 0 bases and J 4 bases, with 17 bases left between them.